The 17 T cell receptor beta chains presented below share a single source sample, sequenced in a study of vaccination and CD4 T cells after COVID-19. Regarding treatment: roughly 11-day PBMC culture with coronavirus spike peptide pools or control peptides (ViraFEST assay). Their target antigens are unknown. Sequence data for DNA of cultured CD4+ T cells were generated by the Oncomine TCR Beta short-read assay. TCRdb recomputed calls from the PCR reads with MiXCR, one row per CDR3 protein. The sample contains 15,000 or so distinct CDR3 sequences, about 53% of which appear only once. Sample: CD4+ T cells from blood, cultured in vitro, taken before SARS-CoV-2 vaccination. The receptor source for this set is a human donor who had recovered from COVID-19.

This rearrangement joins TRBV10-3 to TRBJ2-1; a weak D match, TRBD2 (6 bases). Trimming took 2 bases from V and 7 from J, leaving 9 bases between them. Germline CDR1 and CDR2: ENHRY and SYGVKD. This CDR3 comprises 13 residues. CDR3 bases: TGTGCCATCAGTGAGACAGGAGGGAATGAGCAGTTCTTC. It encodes CAISETGGNEQFF.

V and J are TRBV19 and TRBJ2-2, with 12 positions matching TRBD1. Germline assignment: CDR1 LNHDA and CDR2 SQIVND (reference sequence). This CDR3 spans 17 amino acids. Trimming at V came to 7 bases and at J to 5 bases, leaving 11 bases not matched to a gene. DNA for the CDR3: TGTGCCAGTAAGGACGGGACAGGGGGCCCCCCAACCGGGGAGCTGTTTTTT. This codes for CASKDGTGGPPTGELFF. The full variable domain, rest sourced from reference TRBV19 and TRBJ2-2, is DGGITQSPKYLFRKEGQNVTLSCEQNLNHDAMYWYRQDPGQGLRLIYYSQIVNDFQKGDIAEGYSVSREKKESFPLTVTSAQKNPTAFYLCASKDGTGGPPTGELFFGEGSRLTVL.

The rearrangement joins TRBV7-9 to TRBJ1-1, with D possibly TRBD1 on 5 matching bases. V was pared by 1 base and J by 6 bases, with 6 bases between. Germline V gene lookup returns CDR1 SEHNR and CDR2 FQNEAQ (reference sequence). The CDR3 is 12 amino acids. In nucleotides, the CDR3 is TGTGCCAGCAGCTTAGGAGGGGCTGAAGCTTTCTTT. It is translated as CASSLGGAEAFF.

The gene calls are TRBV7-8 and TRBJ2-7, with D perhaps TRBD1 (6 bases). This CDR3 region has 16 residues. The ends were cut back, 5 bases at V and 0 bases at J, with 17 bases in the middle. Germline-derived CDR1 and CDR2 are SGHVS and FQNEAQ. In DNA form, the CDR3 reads TGTGCCAGCAGCCGAGAATTCAGGGGAAGCTCCTACGAGCAGTACTTC. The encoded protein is CASSREFRGSSYEQYF.

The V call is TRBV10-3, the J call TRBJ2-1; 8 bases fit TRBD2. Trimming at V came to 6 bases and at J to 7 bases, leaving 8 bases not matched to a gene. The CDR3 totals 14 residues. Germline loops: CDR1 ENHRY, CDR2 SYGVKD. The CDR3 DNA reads TGTGCCATCAGGAGCGGGAGTGGGATTAATGAGCAGTTCTTC. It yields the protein CAIRSGSGINEQFF.

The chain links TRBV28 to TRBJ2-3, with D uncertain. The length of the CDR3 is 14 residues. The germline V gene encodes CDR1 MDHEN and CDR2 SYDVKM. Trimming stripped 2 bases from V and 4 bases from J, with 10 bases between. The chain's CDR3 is CASSLIALPDTQYF. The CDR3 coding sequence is TGTGCCAGCAGTTTAATAGCCCTCCCAGATACGCAGTATTTT.

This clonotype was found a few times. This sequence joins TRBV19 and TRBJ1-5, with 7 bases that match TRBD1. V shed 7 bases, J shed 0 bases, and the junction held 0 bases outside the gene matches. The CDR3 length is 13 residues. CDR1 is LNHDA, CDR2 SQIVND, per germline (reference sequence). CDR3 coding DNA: TGTGCCAGTAACAGGGGTAGCAATCAGCCCCAGCATTTT. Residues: CASNRGSNQPQHF.

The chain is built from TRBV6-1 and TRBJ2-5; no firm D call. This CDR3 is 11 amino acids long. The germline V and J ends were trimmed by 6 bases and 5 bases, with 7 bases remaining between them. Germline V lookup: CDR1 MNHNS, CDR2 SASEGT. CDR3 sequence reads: CASRNAETQYF. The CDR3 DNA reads TGTGCCAGCAGAAATGCGGAGACCCAGTACTTC.

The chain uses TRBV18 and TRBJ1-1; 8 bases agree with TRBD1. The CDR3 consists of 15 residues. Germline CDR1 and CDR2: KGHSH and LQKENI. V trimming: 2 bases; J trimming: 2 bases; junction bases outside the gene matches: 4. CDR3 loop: CASSPGQGSNTEAFF. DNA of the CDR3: TGTGCCAGCTCACCAGGACAGGGTTCTAACACTGAAGCTTTCTTT.

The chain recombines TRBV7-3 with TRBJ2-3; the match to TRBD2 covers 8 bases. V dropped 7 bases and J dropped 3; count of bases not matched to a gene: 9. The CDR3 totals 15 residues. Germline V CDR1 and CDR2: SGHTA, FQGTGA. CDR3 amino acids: CASTLGLANTDTQYF. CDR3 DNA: TGTGCCAGCACCCTCGGACTAGCCAATACAGATACGCAGTATTTT.

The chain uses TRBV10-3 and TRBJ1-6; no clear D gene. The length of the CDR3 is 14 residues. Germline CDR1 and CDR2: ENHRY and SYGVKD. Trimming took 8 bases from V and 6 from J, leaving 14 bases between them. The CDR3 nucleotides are TGTGCCATCCAAGAAGGACGGATTAATTCACCCCTCCACTTT. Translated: CAIQEGRINSPLHF.

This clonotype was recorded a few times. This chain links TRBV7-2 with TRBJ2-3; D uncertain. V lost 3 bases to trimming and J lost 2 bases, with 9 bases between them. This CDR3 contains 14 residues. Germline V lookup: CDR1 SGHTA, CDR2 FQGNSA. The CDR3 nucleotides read TGTGCCAGCAGCTTTAGCCCTGCCACAGATACGCAGTATTTT. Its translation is CASSFSPATDTQYF. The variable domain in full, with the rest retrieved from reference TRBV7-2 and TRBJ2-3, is GAGVSQSPSNKVTEKGKDVELRCDPISGHTALYWYRQSLGQGLEFLIYFQGNSAPDKSGLPSDRFSAERTGGSVSTLTIQRTQQEDSAVYLCASSFSPATDTQYFGPGTRLTVL.

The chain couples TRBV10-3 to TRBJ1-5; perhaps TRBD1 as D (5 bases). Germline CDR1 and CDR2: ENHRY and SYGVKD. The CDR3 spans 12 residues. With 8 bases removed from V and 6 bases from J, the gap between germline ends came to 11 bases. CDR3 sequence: CAIGRGGQPQHF. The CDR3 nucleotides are TGTGCCATCGGGCGGGGCGGTCAGCCCCAGCATTTT.

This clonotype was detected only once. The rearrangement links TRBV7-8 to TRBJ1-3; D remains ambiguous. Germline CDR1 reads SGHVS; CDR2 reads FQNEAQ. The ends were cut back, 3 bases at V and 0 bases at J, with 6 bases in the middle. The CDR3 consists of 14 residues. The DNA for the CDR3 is TGTGCCAGCAGCTTGCGGGTCTCTGGAAACACCATATATTTT. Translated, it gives CASSLRVSGNTIYF.

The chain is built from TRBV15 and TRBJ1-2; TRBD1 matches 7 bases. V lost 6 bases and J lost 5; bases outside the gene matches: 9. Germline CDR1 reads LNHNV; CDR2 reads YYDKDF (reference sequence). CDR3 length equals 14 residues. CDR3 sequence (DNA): TGTGCCACCAGGACCACAGGGGAGGGATATGGCTACACCTTC. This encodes CATRTTGEGYGYTF.

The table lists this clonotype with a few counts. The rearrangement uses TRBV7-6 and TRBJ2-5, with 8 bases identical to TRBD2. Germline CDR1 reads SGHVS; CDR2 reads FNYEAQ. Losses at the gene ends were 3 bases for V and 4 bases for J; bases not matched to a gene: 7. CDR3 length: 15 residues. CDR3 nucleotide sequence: TGTGCCAGCAGCTTCCTGACTAGCGCGTTAGAGACCCAGTACTTC. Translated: CASSFLTSALETQYF. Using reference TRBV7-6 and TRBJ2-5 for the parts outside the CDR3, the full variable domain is GAGVSQSPRYKVTKRGQDVALRCDPISGHVSLYWYRQALGQGPEFLTYFNYEAQQDKSGLPNDRFSAERPEGSISTLTIQRTEQRDSAMYRCASSFLTSALETQYFGPGTRLLVL.

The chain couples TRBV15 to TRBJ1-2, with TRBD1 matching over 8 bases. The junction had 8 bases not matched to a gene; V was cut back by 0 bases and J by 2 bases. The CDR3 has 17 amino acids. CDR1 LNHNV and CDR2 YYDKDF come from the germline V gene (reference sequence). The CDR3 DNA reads TGTGCCACCAGCAGAGATATTCAGGGGGCGAGAAACTATGGCTACACCTTC. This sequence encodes CATSRDIQGARNYGYTF.